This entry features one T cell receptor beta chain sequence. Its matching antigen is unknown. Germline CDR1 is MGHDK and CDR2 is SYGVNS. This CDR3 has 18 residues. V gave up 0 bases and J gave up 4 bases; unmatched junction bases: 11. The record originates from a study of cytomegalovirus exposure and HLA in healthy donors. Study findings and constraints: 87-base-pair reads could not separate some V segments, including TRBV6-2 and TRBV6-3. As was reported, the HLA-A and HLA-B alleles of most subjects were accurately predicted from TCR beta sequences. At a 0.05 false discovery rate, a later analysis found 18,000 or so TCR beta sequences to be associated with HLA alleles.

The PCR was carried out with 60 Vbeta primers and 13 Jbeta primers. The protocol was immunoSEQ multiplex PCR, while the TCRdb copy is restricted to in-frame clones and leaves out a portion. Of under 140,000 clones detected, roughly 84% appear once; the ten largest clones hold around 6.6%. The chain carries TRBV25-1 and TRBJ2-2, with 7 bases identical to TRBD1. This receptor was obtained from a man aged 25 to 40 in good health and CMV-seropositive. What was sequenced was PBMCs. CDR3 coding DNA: TGTGCCAGCAGTGAATACTATGGTGAGGGGGCATCCACCGGGGAGCTGTTTTTT. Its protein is CASSEYYGEGASTGELFF.